Below are 32 T cell receptor beta chains sequenced from a single sample in a study of CD4 and CD8 cells across lung adenocarcinoma regions. TCRdb re-derived calls from the PCR reads in MiXCR, one entry per CDR3 protein. Of some 18,000 distinct CDR3 sequences listed, 40% to 60% are singletons. Sequenced input: CD8+ T cells from the margin of a lung tumor. The receptors come from a male donor with lung adenocarcinoma. The CD4 and CD8 labels of this study may be unreliable.

Judged by abundance, this clonotype is medium-sized (0.01 to 0.1%). The chain employs TRBV6-5 and TRBJ2-5; TRBD2 is a possible D gene (6 bases). Per the germline V gene, CDR1 is MNHEY and CDR2 is SVGAGI. The germline V and J ends were trimmed by 2 bases and 11 bases, with 15 bases remaining between them. The CDR3 runs 13 residues. The CDR3 nucleotides are TGTGCCAGCAGTTACGGGCCCGGCGGGGAGCAGTACTTC. It codes for CASSYGPGGEQYF.

About this clonotype: Relative to the germline gene, one junction end is altered; a read error may explain this. J is TRBJ2-3 and V is TRBV6-1; D might be TRBD1 or TRBD2, each matching 6 bases. CDR3 length: 16 amino acids. Germline V lookup: CDR1 MNHNS, CDR2 SASEGT. For the CDR3, the DNA is TGTGCCAGCACGGGGGCCGGGGCCGGGGTTGGAGAGACGCAGTATTTC. It specifies CASTGAGAGVGETQYF.

The chain employs TRBV10-3 and TRBJ1-3; no reliable D call. The CDR3 loop spans 14 amino acids. In germline, CDR1 is ENHRY, CDR2 SYGVKD. The ends were cut back, 1 base at V and 1 base at J, with 5 bases in the middle. The CDR3: CAISEWVSGNTIYF. The CDR3 bases are TGTGCCATCAGTGAGTGGGTATCTGGAAACACCATATATTTT.

Worth noting for this clonotype: With a much larger clone just one base away, this may be a read error. The chain has TRBV7-6 and TRBJ2-1, with D tentatively TRBD2 (6 bases). The DNA matches TRBJ2-7 better at its end, which makes the J call doubtful. CDR1 and CDR2 from the germline V gene are SGHVS and FNYEAQ. The CDR3 has 14 residues. CDR3 loop: CASSRRAGYNEQYF. The CDR3 coding sequence is TGTGCCAGCAGCCGGAGGGCCGGGTACAATGAGCAGTACTTC.

Notes on this clonotype: The junction departs from germline at one end; a sequencing error may be responsible. The rearrangement uses TRBV10-1 and TRBJ2-3, with TRBD2 matching 7 bases. Germline V lookup: CDR1 WNHNN, CDR2 SYGVQD (reference sequence). This CDR3 is 14 amino acids long. The CDR3 loop is CAGIGGSGTDTQYF. The CDR3 DNA sequence: TGCGCGGGCATCGGGGGGTCTGGCACAGATACGCAGTACTTT.

At least ten counts were recorded for this clonotype. V and J are TRBV6-6 and TRBJ2-7, with 9 bases aligning to TRBD2. The CDR3 totals 17 residues. The germline CDR1 and CDR2 sequences are MNHNY and SVGAGI (reference sequence). Trimming removed 1 base from V and 0 bases from J; junction bases left unmatched: 7. The CDR3 sequence is CASSYLASGTRSYEQYF. The CDR3 nucleotides are TGTGCCAGCAGTTACTTAGCTAGCGGGACCCGCTCCTACGAGCAGTACTTC.

This clonotype has a single count. V is TRBV6-1 and J is TRBJ2-5; D ambiguous. Matching the DNA end better, TRBJ2-3 makes the J call doubtful. Germline V gene sequence: CDR1 MNHNS, CDR2 SASEGT. The length of the CDR3 is 15 residues. In DNA, the CDR3 is TGTGCCAGGGCCATCGGCGGCCGTGACCCAGATACGCAGTATTTT. Its protein is CARAIGGRDPDTQYF.

V and J are TRBV6-1 and TRBJ2-1, with D possibly being TRBD1 (5 bases). The J call may be in error: the DNA end matches TRBJ2-7 better. Germline loops: CDR1 MNHNS, CDR2 SASEGT. The CDR3 spans 14 residues. The CDR3 protein is CASSEALGDREQYF. DNA for the CDR3: TGTGCCAGCAGTGAAGCGCTAGGAGACAGAGAGCAGTACTTC.

This clonotype has just one count. The chain couples TRBV5-1 to TRBJ2-5; D possibly corresponds to TRBD2 (6 bases). The J call could be wrong; TRBJ2-1 is a better fit for the DNA end. From germline, CDR1 is SGHRS and CDR2 YFSETQ. The CDR3 contains 15 residues. The CDR3 loop is CASSLLGGEGSEQFF. The CDR3 DNA is TGCGCCAGCAGCTTGTTGGGGGGTGAAGGTAGTGAGCAGTTCTTC.

This chain links TRBV6-1 with TRBJ2-4; D gene unclear. Judging by the DNA end, TRBJ2-1 fits better; the J call may be wrong. Per the germline V gene, CDR1 is MNHNS and CDR2 is SASEGT. The CDR3 is made up of 14 amino acids. CDR3 sequence: CASSPQIGYNEQFF. In DNA form, the CDR3 reads TGTGCCAGCAGCCCTCAGATCGGATACAATGAGCAGTTCTTC.

Of note for this clonotype: At one end the junction does not follow the germline gene, possibly because of a read error. This chain connects TRBV6-1 to TRBJ2-5, with TRBD2 as a possible D gene (5 bases). This CDR3 spans 13 amino acids. CDR1 is MNHNS and CDR2 is SASEGT in the germline V gene. The CDR3: CAGRGGDEDTQYF. Written as DNA, the CDR3 is TGCGCGGGTCGAGGCGGTGACGAAGATACCCAGTACTTC.

J is TRBJ1-6 and V is TRBV6-5; D gene uncertain. The CDR3 length is 17 residues. CDR1 MNHEY and CDR2 SVGAGI come from the germline V gene. The V end lost 4 bases, the J end lost 0 bases, and 13 bases lay between the germline ends. This chain's CDR3 is CASSFHNSHSYNSPLHF. CDR3 in DNA: TGTGCCAGCAGTTTTCATAACAGCCACTCCTATAATTCACCCCTCCACTTT.

This rearrangement joins TRBV10-3 to TRBJ1-2, with D hard to call. The CDR3 is made up of 14 amino acids. With 3 bases removed from V and 4 bases from J, the gap between germline ends came to 12 bases. Germline V gives CDR1 ENHRY, CDR2 SYGVKD. CDR3 region: CAISEAATIYGYTF. The CDR3 DNA sequence: TGTGCCATCAGTGAAGCAGCTACCATCTATGGCTACACCTTC.

The V call is TRBV6-1, the J call TRBJ2-1, with a weak D call TRBD2 (6 bases). The end of the DNA fits TRBJ2-4 better, so the J call may be wrong. This CDR3 spans 16 amino acids. Germline-derived CDR1 and CDR2 are MNHNS and SASEGT. The CDR3 loop reads CASSDAGPGVKDIQYF. The CDR3 DNA reads as TGTGCCAGCAGTGACGCGGGGCCGGGAGTTAAGGACATTCAGTACTTC.

This chain connects TRBV5-1 to TRBJ2-1; 7 bases are a match to TRBD2. Germline CDR1 is SGHRS and CDR2 is YFSETQ. V shed 8 bases and J 7 bases; nucleotides not matched to a gene: 3. The CDR3 runs to 11 residues. CDR3: CASALANEQFF. In DNA, the CDR3 is TGCGCCAGTGCACTAGCGAATGAGCAGTTCTTC.

Remarks on this clonotype: One end of the junction varies from germline; a read error may be responsible. V and J are TRBV6-1 and TRBJ2-3; D might be TRBD1 or TRBD2, each matching 6 bases. This CDR3 is 16 amino acids long. The germline V gene encodes CDR1 MNHNS and CDR2 SASEGT. The CDR3 is CASRGIGGRDQDTQYF. In nucleotides, the CDR3 is TGTGCCAGCAGGGGGATCGGGGGCCGTGACCAAGATACCCAGTACTTT.

About this clonotype itself: Compared with germline, one end of the junction differs, possibly owing to a read error. The gene calls are TRBV10-3 and TRBJ2-5, with 9 bases matching TRBD1. The length of the CDR3 is 14 residues. Germline V gives CDR1 ENHRY, CDR2 SYGVKD. In DNA form, the CDR3 reads TGTGCGGGCACAGGGGGCCGTGACCCAGAGACCCAGTATTTC. Its protein is CAGTGGRDPETQYF.

This clonotype is categorized as medium-sized (0.01 to 0.1%). The J gene is TRBJ2-1, the V gene TRBV6-1; D call uncertain. The CDR3 runs to 13 residues. From germline, CDR1 is MNHNS and CDR2 SASEGT. The germline V and J ends were trimmed by 7 bases and 9 bases, with 16 bases remaining between them. CDR3 sequence: CASKLSYPPEQFF. The CDR3 DNA reads as TGTGCCAGCAAACTATCTTACCCCCCTGAGCAGTTCTTC.

V is TRBV7-2 and J is TRBJ2-1, with 9 bases that match TRBD1. The DNA matches TRBJ2-7 better at its end, which makes the J call doubtful. This CDR3 has 14 residues. Germline CDR1 and CDR2: SGHTA and FQGNSA. The CDR3 DNA reads as TGTGCCAGCACGTTTGGGACAGGGTCATACGAGCAGTACTTC. Amino acids: CASTFGTGSYEQYF.

For this clonotype: Since no conserved phenylalanine or tryptophan closes the CDR3, a read error is the likely cause. The DNA is omitted, as the CDR3 cannot be located on it reliably, and the CDR3 follows TCRdb's listing. The J gene is TRBJ2-5, the V gene TRBV6-5; the D call TRBD2 from the table was never checked on the DNA. Germline V gives CDR1 MNHEY, CDR2 SVGAGI. Including both end residues, the CDR3 is 16 amino acids long. CDR3 amino acids: CASSSRSSGGPESQYS.

DNA of the CDR3: TGTGCCAGCAGTTACTTGGGCAGGAGCACGAGCGGGAGGTGGGAGACCCAGTTCTTC. Translated: CASSYLGRSTSGRWETQFF. The chain uses TRBV6-5 and TRBJ2-1, with 9 bases aligning to TRBD2. The CDR3 spans 19 residues. CDR1 is MNHEY, CDR2 SVGAGI, per germline. V shed 1 base and J 13 bases; nucleotides not matched to a gene: 23.

This clonotype appeared a few times. The chain joins TRBV7-2 to TRBJ2-1; D is tentatively TRBD1 or TRBD2 (5 bases each). The end of the DNA is better explained by TRBJ2-5, so the J call may be wrong. Germline CDR1 reads SGHTA; CDR2 reads FQGNSA. CDR3 length: 15 amino acids. CDR3 nucleotide sequence: TGTGCCAGCAGCACTGGGACGCGCAAGAGAGAGACCCAGTACTTC. Protein sequence: CASSTGTRKRETQYF.

This clonotype appeared many times. The V call is TRBV6-1, the J call TRBJ2-1, with 9 bases matching TRBD1. After removal of 0 bases from V and 8 bases from J, the junction contained 8 bases not matched to a gene. CDR1 and CDR2 (germline): MNHNS, SASEGT. The CDR3 has 16 amino acids. The chain's CDR3 is CASSEAWDRAWDEQFF. CDR3 DNA: TGTGCCAGCAGTGAAGCTTGGGACAGGGCTTGGGATGAGCAGTTCTTC.

The chain is built from TRBV10-3 and TRBJ2-5; possibly TRBD2 for D (6 bases). The CDR3 covers 15 residues. The germline V gene encodes CDR1 ENHRY and CDR2 SYGVKD. V shed 11 bases and J shed 4 bases, with 23 bases lying between them. This chain's CDR3 is CAGGFGRSDPETQYF. The CDR3 DNA sequence: TGTGCCGGGGGGTTCGGGCGAAGTGACCCAGAGACCCAGTACTTC.

About this clonotype: Compared with germline, one end of the junction differs, possibly owing to a read error. The rearrangement uses TRBV7-7 and TRBJ2-5, with TRBD1 as a possible D gene (6 bases). The CDR3 length is 15 residues. CDR1 is SSHAT and CDR2 is FNYEAQ in the germline V gene (reference sequence). The DNA for the CDR3 is TGTGCTGGGGGCCCGAGCGGCTGTAGCACAGAGACGCAGTACTTC. Its translation: CAGGPSGCSTETQYF. Variable domain in full (rest from reference TRBV7-7 and TRBJ2-5): GAGVSQSPRYKVTKRGQDVTLRCDPISSHATLYWYQQALGQGPEFLTYFNYEAQPDKSGLPSDRFSAERPEGSISTLTIQRTEQRDSAMYRCAGGPSGCSTETQYFGPGTRLLVL.

This chain links TRBV6-1 with TRBJ2-1; D perhaps matches TRBD1 (6 bases). The end of the DNA is better explained by TRBJ2-7, so the J call may be wrong. The CDR3 sequence is 13 residues long. CDR1 and CDR2 (germline): MNHNS, SASEGT. The CDR3 here is CASTEGQPKEQYV. In DNA form, the CDR3 reads TGTGCCAGCACCGAGGGACAACCTAAGGAGCAGTACGTC.

The V gene is TRBV27, the J gene TRBJ2-1; maybe TRBD2 (5 bases). V shed 0 bases and J shed 3 bases, with 12 bases lying between them. CDR3 length: 16 amino acids. Germline CDR1 reads MNHEY; CDR2 reads SMNVEV (reference sequence). The CDR3 sequence is CASSLSSRGNYNEQFF. CDR3 bases: TGTGCCAGCAGTTTATCATCCCGGGGTAACTACAATGAGCAGTTCTTC.

This clonotype turned up a few times. The chain recombines TRBV10-3 with TRBJ2-6; a weak D match, TRBD2 (7 bases). Germline-derived CDR1 and CDR2 are ENHRY and SYGVKD. CDR3 length equals 15 residues. V was cut by 6 bases and J by 0 bases, with 9 bases left in between. CDR3 amino acids: CAIRGGASGANVLTF. The CDR3 DNA sequence: TGTGCCATCAGAGGGGGGGCCTCTGGGGCCAACGTCCTGACTTTC.

This clonotype was recorded at least ten times. The chain is built from TRBV6-1 and TRBJ2-5, with no clear D. CDR1 and CDR2 (germline): MNHNS, SASEGT. The CDR3 consists of 13 residues. Trimming cost V 4 bases and J 5 bases, with 11 bases left between them. The chain's CDR3 is CASSGTRLETQYF. The DNA for the CDR3 is TGTGCCAGCAGTGGGACCCGGCTGGAGACCCAGTACTTC.

This clonotype was seen at least ten times. The rearrangement links TRBV6-1 to TRBJ2-7; 8 bases line up with TRBD1. Germline V gene data show CDR1 as MNHNS and CDR2 as SASEGT. This CDR3 has 14 residues. V dropped 2 bases and J dropped 5; count of bases not matched to a gene: 5. The CDR3 DNA reads as TGTGCCAGCAGTGAATGGACAGGGAGAAACGAGCAGTACTTC. It codes for CASSEWTGRNEQYF.

This chain connects TRBV10-3 to TRBJ2-1; TRBD2 agrees at 14 bases. Germline V gives CDR1 ENHRY, CDR2 SYGVKD. CDR3 length: 13 amino acids. CDR3 sequence: CATGLAGDGEQFF. The CDR3 DNA is TGTGCTACGGGACTAGCGGGAGACGGGGAGCAGTTCTTC.

V gene TRBV6-1 combines with J gene TRBJ2-1; no firm D call. The CDR3 consists of 12 residues. Germline-derived CDR1 and CDR2 are MNHNS and SASEGT. V was trimmed by 5 bases and J by 10 bases, leaving 12 bases between them. CDR3 region: CASSPPEYEQFF. The CDR3 coding sequence is TGTGCCAGCAGTCCACCGGAGTACGAGCAGTTCTTC.